This TCR beta chain derives from a study of T cell responses to AZD1222 COVID-19 vaccine (dated by TCRdb to the early 2020s). Regarding the study in general: AZD1222 recipients given second doses at about 4 weeks or at about 12 weeks were pooled, since spike-specific TCR depth and breadth were not found to differ between the two schedules. TCR sequencing covered 233 trial participants: 200 to 220 given two doses of AZD1222 and 26 given two doses of MenACWY control vaccine. Trial participants were enrolled by age into subgroups of 18-55, 56-69 and 70-plus years, and around 150, 28 and 57 TCR-sequenced participants, respectively, were included in these subgroups. Paper-wide results and their limitations: Conclusions about previously exposed vaccinees are limited, since just five to seven AZD1222 recipients were seropositive for SARS-CoV-2 at baseline. In the small 56-69-year group, the increase in depth fell short of significance, most likely because of low power. Spike-specific TCR breadth and depth rose significantly after two AZD1222 doses compared with day 0 and with MenACWY recipients. Vaccine-associated CD4 TCRs spanned the whole spike protein, with dominant responses in regions 160-218 and 743-854. Epitopes outside the regions mutated in the B.1.351 and B.1.1.7 variants were reportedly recognized by nearly half of the unique spike-specific TCRs. No day 14 peak-response samples were available, so repertoires were characterized only after the peak T cell response. Participants were mostly white British, with more females than males. The authors suggested clonal diversity may have been underestimated.

The CDR3 regions of human TCRbeta chains were subjected to immunosequencing. The original pipeline was this. TCRs in the repertoires were compared against a reference library of SARS-CoV-2-specific TCRs that had been generated with the MIRA antigen-specificity platform. Breadth was defined as the fraction of unique TCRs that were SARS-CoV-2-associated, and depth was defined as the fraction of total T cells that were SARS-CoV-2-associated. Using the MIRA data, each spike-specific TCR was assigned both to the spike region to which the TCR was reactive and to a CD4 or CD8 class. Log10-transformed breadth and depth values were compared by one-way ANOVA with Sidak's multiple comparisons tests. TCRdb provides this immuneACCESS table in a form limited to in-frame rearrangements. Some clones are lacking; in checked studies, under half of them reflect an unresolved V gene, and why the rest are absent is not known. The V and J calls and clone size are taken from that table; D and trimming were inferred from the DNA. Recorded for this sample are roughly 130,000 clones; 88% of them occurred a single time. The ten largest clones add up to 7.5% to 8% of the sample.

This sample's time point label indicates: baseline before first vaccination. Vaccinee samples came from UK trials COV001 and COV002, including a single-blind randomized controlled phase 2/3 trial of AZD1222 (ChAdOx1 nCoV-19) in healthy adults. For TCRbeta chain sequencing, PBMC samples were collected from trial participants at day 0 and at day 28 after the second dose. As for this clone: There is no known antigen for this receptor. No base qualities exist here, and no much larger clone lies one base off it.

Sequences were derived from peripheral blood, sampled on day 0 of AZD1222 vaccination. This TCR was sampled from an adult in good health.

The CDR3 corresponds to CATSRGLAGGDTQYF. Read as DNA, the sequence is TGTGCCACCAGCAGAGGCCTAGCGGGGGGAGATACGCAGTATTTT. The V and J genes are TRBV15 and TRBJ2-3, and 11 junctional nucleotides match TRBD2. CDR1 and CDR2 were assigned from the germline V gene (reference sequence) as LNHNV and YYDKDF. Including cysteine and phenylalanine, the CDR3 has 15 amino acids. The kept DNA is CDR3 alone, 45 bases in frame from the first base. V lost 1 base and J lost 5 bases, and the count of bases not matched to a germline gene is 2.